The source of this T cell receptor beta chain is a study of a mutant IDH1 vaccine in newly diagnosed glioma. This clone was detected once. Its cognate antigen is unknown. Libraries were prepared by immunoSEQ multiplex PCR; TCRdb keeps only in-frame clonotypes and omits some of them. The table lists 34,000 or so clones, over 65% of them singletons. Germline CDR1 reads MGHDK; CDR2 reads SYGVNS. The CDR3 is 17 amino acids. Trimming took off 3 bases at V and 3 bases at J, with 15 bases between the two ends. Documented time point: week 35, safety follow-up. In the vaccine, a single dose held 300 ug of the mutant IDH1 20-mer peptide, along with topical imiquimod.

Here the sequenced sample was PBMCs, taken from a glioma patient whose treatment included an IDH1 peptide vaccine. This sequence originates from a woman aged 40 to 55 with glioma. The chain recombines TRBV25-1 with TRBJ1-6, with a weak D call TRBD1 (5 bases). The chain's CDR3 is CASSDRDSRSYNSPLHF. The DNA of the CDR3 is TGTGCCAGCAGTGATCGCGACAGCCGAAGCTATAATTCACCCCTCCACTTT.